Presented here are 18 T cell receptor beta chains from one specimen sequenced in a study of cytomegalovirus exposure and HLA in healthy donors. The PCR was carried out with 60 Vbeta primers and 13 Jbeta primers. Assay: immunoSEQ multiplex PCR; the TCRdb copy retains only in-frame clones and omits some. In the table there are 150,000 to 200,000 clones, 9.5% to 15% of which are singletons. The sample was PBMCs. The receptors were gathered from a man between 45 and 60 years old in good health and CMV-seropositive.

V and J are TRBV5-1 and TRBJ1-5; 7 bases match TRBD1. The CDR3 consists of 15 residues. The junction had 10 bases not matched to a gene; V was cut back by 4 bases and J by 6 bases. The germline CDR1 and CDR2 sequences are SGHRS and YFSETQ. CDR3 sequence reads: CASSLGTDESQPQHF. In DNA, the CDR3 is TGCGCCAGCAGCCTCGGGACAGATGAAAGTCAGCCCCAGCATTTT.

The gene calls are TRBV6-5 and TRBJ1-6; D might be TRBD1 (6 bases). Per germline, CDR1 MNHEY and CDR2 SVGAGI. This CDR3 has 14 amino acids. V shed 4 bases and J shed 9 bases, with 13 bases lying between them. CDR3 loop: CASSFYQTGSPLHF. The CDR3 DNA is TGTGCCAGCAGTTTCTATCAGACAGGTTCACCCCTCCACTTT.

V usage is TRBV10-3 and J usage is TRBJ1-1; D is perhaps TRBD1 (5 bases). The CDR3 spans 14 residues. Germline V gene data show CDR1 as ENHRY and CDR2 as SYGVKD. V shed 2 bases and J shed 4 bases, with 11 bases lying between them. In nucleotides, the CDR3 is TGTGCCATCAGTGAGCTAGGGGTAAGCACTGAAGCTTTCTTT. It is translated as CAISELGVSTEAFF.

CDR3 nucleotide sequence: TGTGCCATCAGCTCCCGGACTAGCGGGGGGCTAAATGAGCAGTTCTTC. Its translation: CAISSRTSGGLNEQFF. This chain uses TRBV10-3 with TRBJ2-1; 14 bases are shared with TRBD2. J gave up 7 bases and V 6 bases, and 8 bases lay outside the gene matches. The CDR3 totals 16 residues. Germline lookup yields CDR1 ENHRY and CDR2 SYGVKD.

Only a few counts were recorded for this clone. This chain links TRBV10-1 with TRBJ1-5; the match to TRBD1 covers 9 bases. The germline V gene has CDR1 WNHNN and CDR2 SYGVQD (reference sequence). This CDR3 region has 13 residues. Trimming at V came to 9 bases and at J to 4 bases, leaving 4 bases not matched to a gene. The CDR3 sequence is CARLDRGNQPQHF. The DNA of the CDR3 is TGCGCCAGGCTGGACAGGGGAAATCAGCCCCAGCATTTT.

The DNA for the CDR3 is TGTGCCAGCAGCCAGAATAGGGGGAGCGAGGGAGAGACCCAGTACTTC. Translating gives CASSQNRGSEGETQYF. This chain connects TRBV5-4 to TRBJ2-5; a weak D match, TRBD1 (6 bases). V was shortened by 4 bases and J by 4 bases, with 20 bases between the two germline ends. The CDR3 contains 16 residues. CDR1 is SGHNT, CDR2 YYREEE, per germline (reference sequence).

V is TRBV5-1 and J is TRBJ1-1; D not certain. CDR1 is SGHRS and CDR2 is YFSETQ in the germline V gene. Trimming pared 1 base from V and 1 base from J, leaving 11 bases between. CDR3 length: 15 amino acids. CDR3 loop: CASSLSGRKNTEAFF. In DNA, the CDR3 is TGCGCCAGCAGCTTGAGTGGCAGGAAGAACACTGAAGCTTTCTTT.

This clone was seen more than once but under ten times. The V and J genes are TRBV7-8 and TRBJ1-1; 8 bases line up with TRBD1. The CDR3 length is 17 residues. CDR1 and CDR2 (germline): SGHVS, FQNEAQ. The J segment lost 0 bases and the V segment lost 3 bases, leaving 9 bases of the junction unmatched. The CDR3 sequence: CASSFRTGQTMNTEAFF. DNA of the CDR3: TGTGCCAGCAGCTTCCGGACAGGGCAAACCATGAACACTGAAGCTTTCTTT. Full variable domain (remainder filled in from reference TRBV7-8 and TRBJ1-1): GAGVSQSPRYKVAKRGQDVALRCDPISGHVSLFWYQQALGQGPEFLTYFQNEAQLDKSGLPSDRFFAERPEGSVSTLKIQRTQQEDSAVYLCASSFRTGQTMNTEAFFGQGTRLTVV.

The V call is TRBV7-8, the J call TRBJ1-1; the match to TRBD1 covers 10 bases. The junction had 11 bases not matched to a gene; V was cut back by 5 bases and J by 11 bases. CDR3 length: 14 residues. Germline V lookup: CDR1 SGHVS, CDR2 FQNEAQ. CDR3 in DNA: TGTGCCAGCAGCCGTCCGGGACAGGGGATTGGTGCTTTCTTT. Translating gives CASSRPGQGIGAFF.

This clone showed up just a few times. This chain joins TRBV5-1 and TRBJ2-3; possible D gene TRBD1, 5 bases. Trimming took 4 bases from V and 3 from J, leaving 21 bases between them. This CDR3 has 17 amino acids. CDR1 is SGHRS, CDR2 YFSETQ, per germline. The CDR3 here is CASSRSRGTIVTDTQYF. DNA of the CDR3: TGCGCCAGCAGCCGGAGTAGGGGCACAATAGTTACAGATACGCAGTATTTT.

In its sample, this clone was seen a few times. This chain connects TRBV14 to TRBJ2-7, with D unresolved. Germline assignment: CDR1 SGHDN and CDR2 FVKESK. Deletions cut 1 base from V and 4 bases from J, with 20 bases between. The CDR3 is 17 residues long. The CDR3 coding sequence is TGTGCCAGCAGCCAAGGGTCAGGTTTGGCAGGCCCATACGAGCAGTACGTC. Its protein is CASSQGSGLAGPYEQYV.

This clone turned up a few times. The chain carries TRBV7-2 and TRBJ1-1; D gene uncertain. Deletions cut 5 bases from V and 6 bases from J, with 7 bases between. Germline V lookup: CDR1 SGHTA, CDR2 FQGNSA. There are 11 residues in the CDR3. The CDR3, as DNA: TGTGCCAGCAGCGTCGGTCCTGAAGCTTTCTTT. It encodes CASSVGPEAFF.

The chain is built from TRBV5-4 and TRBJ1-6, with a possible D match to TRBD1 (5 bases). CDR1 is SGHNT and CDR2 is YYREEE in the germline V gene (reference sequence). The CDR3 spans 16 residues. V lost 0 bases and J lost 10, with 17 bases in between. The DNA for the CDR3 is TGTGCCAGCAGCTTGGATACAGGAATCCGTGGGTCACCCCTCCACTTT. Protein sequence: CASSLDTGIRGSPLHF.

A few counts support this clone. The rearrangement links TRBV5-1 to TRBJ2-3; D unresolved. The V end lost 1 base, the J end lost 6 bases, and 12 bases lay between the germline ends. Germline V CDR1 and CDR2: SGHRS, YFSETQ. The CDR3 spans 14 residues. DNA of the CDR3: TGCGCCAGCAGCTTGAGTGGCCCCGGGGATACGCAGTATTTT. Amino acids: CASSLSGPGDTQYF. Drawing the rest from reference TRBV5-1 and TRBJ2-3, the complete variable domain is KAGVTQTPRYLIKTRGQQVTLSCSPISGHRSVSWYQQTPGQGLQFLFEYFSETQRNKGNFPGRFSGRQFSNSRSEMNVSTLELGDSALYLCASSLSGPGDTQYFGPGTRLTVL.

The chain has TRBV4-1 and TRBJ1-6; no firm D call. Germline lookup yields CDR1 MGHRA and CDR2 YSYEKL. The V end lost 5 bases, the J end lost 7 bases, and 15 bases lay between the germline ends. The CDR3 extends over 15 amino acids. The CDR3 coding sequence is TGCGCCAGCAGCGCCGCCGAGAGAAGCAATTCACCCCTCCACTTT. It translates to CASSAAERSNSPLHF.

J is TRBJ1-2 and V is TRBV7-9; possible D gene TRBD1, 6 bases. Germline V gene sequence: CDR1 SEHNR, CDR2 FQNEAQ (reference sequence). The CDR3 is made up of 13 amino acids. With 4 bases removed from V and 4 bases from J, the gap between germline ends came to 10 bases. This CDR3 reads CASSYRDIYGYTF. CDR3 nucleotides: TGTGCCAGCAGCTACCGGGACATCTATGGCTACACCTTC.

This chain uses TRBV13 with TRBJ1-4, with 8 bases lining up with TRBD1. This CDR3 comprises 16 residues. The V gene end was trimmed by 5 bases and the J gene end by 4 bases; junction bases not matched to a gene: 9. Per germline, CDR1 PRHDT and CDR2 FYEKMQ (reference sequence). DNA of the CDR3: TGTGCCAGCAGCCTACAGGGGGAAAGGGTTAATGAAAAACTGTTTTTT. Translation: CASSLQGERVNEKLFF. Looking up the rest from reference TRBV13 and TRBJ1-4 gives the full variable domain: AAGVIQSPRHLIKEKRETATLKCYPIPRHDTVYWYQQGPGQDPQFLISFYEKMQSDKGSIPDRFSAQQFSDYHSELNMSSLELGDSALYFCASSLQGERVNEKLFFGSGTQLSVL.

V gene TRBV19 combines with J gene TRBJ1-2; 9 bases match TRBD1. Trimming cost V 10 bases and J 8 bases; bases outside gene matches: 5. The CDR3 length is 11 residues. Germline V gene lookup returns CDR1 LNHDA and CDR2 SQIVND (reference sequence). This CDR3 is CATGQGMGYTF. CDR3 sequence (DNA): TGTGCCACCGGACAGGGGATGGGCTACACCTTC.